The 19 T cell receptor beta chains below all came from one sample that was sequenced in a study of shared clonotypes between healthy human individuals. Repertoires were generated with immunoSEQ multiplex PCR, while TCRdb's copy carries only in-frame clones and drops some. The data contain some 630,000 clones, 96% of them seen just once; the ten biggest clones take up 0.11%. Terminally differentiated effector memory CD45RA+ cells were left out of the naive CD8 fraction, which was CD45RO-negative and positively selected for CCR7. Sequencing was performed on naive CD8+ T cells sorted from blood. Every receptor here comes from a woman aged 25-40 years in good health.

This chain uses TRBV14 with TRBJ2-1; a possible D gene is TRBD2 (5 bases). V was cut by 10 bases and J by 6 bases, with 16 bases left in between. Per germline, CDR1 SGHDN and CDR2 FVKESK. The CDR3 runs to 13 residues. The CDR3 region has the DNA TGTGCCACCTCGGACTGGGGAGTCAATGAGCAGTTCTTC. Translated: CATSDWGVNEQFF.

This chain links TRBV19 with TRBJ2-1; 11 bases map to TRBD2. CDR1 and CDR2 from the germline V gene are LNHDA and SQIVND (reference sequence). This CDR3 spans 15 amino acids. V was clipped by 2 bases and J by 7 bases; unmatched bases: 4. This chain's CDR3 is CASSITSGRWNEQFF. The DNA for the CDR3 is TGTGCCAGTAGTATAACTAGCGGGAGATGGAATGAGCAGTTCTTC.

This clone occurred once. The same CDR3 is also encoded by other DNA sequences in this sample. This chain uses TRBV27 with TRBJ2-1, with D hard to call. The length of the CDR3 is 13 residues. Trimming shortened V by 0 bases and J by 7 bases, and 7 bases separated the two germline ends. Looked up from germline, CDR1 is MNHEY and CDR2 is SMNVEV (reference sequence). CDR3 nucleotide sequence: TGTGCCAGCAGTTTATCGGGTGGTAATGAGCAGTTCTTC. This codes for CASSLSGGNEQFF.

This sequence joins TRBV7-9 and TRBJ1-4; D remains ambiguous. Looked up from germline, CDR1 is SEHNR and CDR2 is FQNEAQ (reference sequence). The CDR3 contains 15 residues. V lost 3 bases and J lost 7, with 15 bases in between. The CDR3 coding sequence is TGTGCCAGCAGCTTGCAGACAAGCGGTAGTGAAAAACTGTTTTTT. Translated: CASSLQTSGSEKLFF.

The chain couples TRBV14 to TRBJ1-1; D remains unclear. In germline, CDR1 is SGHDN, CDR2 FVKESK. This CDR3 region has 13 residues. V lost 1 base, J lost 11 bases, and 14 bases lay in between. The CDR3 DNA follows: TGTGCCAGCAGCCAAGGTCCCGTTCTTGGGGCTTTCTTT. This codes for CASSQGPVLGAFF. Full variable domain (rest looked up from reference TRBV14 and TRBJ1-1): EAGVTQFPSHSVIEKGQTVTLRCDPISGHDNLYWYRRVMGKEIKFLLHFVKESKQDESGMPNNRFLAERTGGTYSTLKVQPAELEDSGVYFCASSQGPVLGAFFGQGTRLTVV.

The V and J genes are TRBV30 and TRBJ2-7; the D gene is possibly TRBD1 (6 bases). Trimming removed 2 bases from V and 4 bases from J, with 12 bases in between. This CDR3 region has 13 residues. Germline CDR1 and CDR2: GTSNPN and SVGIG (reference sequence). This CDR3 is CAWSWDKGYEQYF. CDR3 nucleotides: TGTGCCTGGAGTTGGGACAAGGGATACGAGCAGTACTTC.

A single count supports this clone. This chain connects TRBV6-5 to TRBJ1-1; perhaps TRBD1 as D (5 bases). Trimming left V 2 bases short and J 3 bases short, with 7 bases between. The germline CDR1 and CDR2 sequences are MNHEY and SVGAGI. This CDR3 spans 13 amino acids. CDR3 nucleotides: TGTGCCAGCAGTTACCAGGGTGACACTGAAGCTTTCTTT. This gives the protein CASSYQGDTEAFF.

The chain has TRBV7-6 and TRBJ2-2; 7 bases line up with TRBD1. Germline V gene data show CDR1 as SGHVS and CDR2 as FNYEAQ. V lost 5 bases, J lost 0 bases, and 9 bases stayed unmatched. This CDR3 is built from 17 residues. CDR3 amino acids: CASSGRQGDTNTGELFF. CDR3 bases: TGTGCCAGCAGCGGGAGACAGGGCGACACGAACACCGGGGAGCTGTTTTTT.

This chain joins TRBV25-1 and TRBJ2-2; D unresolved. Germline V CDR1 and CDR2: MGHDK, SYGVNS. V dropped 2 bases and J dropped 6 bases, with 10 bases sitting between them. The CDR3 spans 14 residues. The CDR3 reads CASSELYDPGELFF. CDR3 DNA: TGTGCCAGCAGTGAACTCTACGACCCCGGGGAGCTGTTTTTT. The full variable domain, completed using reference TRBV25-1 and TRBJ2-2, is EADIYQTPRYLVIGTGKKITLECSQTMGHDKMYWYQQDPGMELHLIHYSYGVNSTEKGDLSSESTVSRIRTEHFPLTLESARPSHTSQYLCASSELYDPGELFFGEGSRLTVL.

The chain employs TRBV30 and TRBJ1-1; D gene unclear. The V end was cut by 5 bases, the J end by 1 base, with 20 bases between. CDR1 and CDR2 (germline): GTSNPN, SVGIG (reference sequence). This CDR3 has 16 residues. This chain's CDR3 is CAWGDTTFTSNTEAFF. As DNA, the CDR3 is TGTGCCTGGGGTGATACAACCTTCACCTCGAACACTGAAGCTTTCTTT.

This chain connects TRBV2 to TRBJ1-3; D is ambiguous. Germline lookup yields CDR1 SNHLY and CDR2 FYNNEI. CDR3 length: 14 residues. V shed 5 bases and J shed 0 bases, with 8 bases lying between them. CDR3 in amino acids: CASSRSSSGNTIYF. As DNA, the CDR3 is TGTGCCAGCAGTCGGTCCTCCTCTGGAAACACCATATATTTT. The entire variable domain, with the rest obtained from reference TRBV2 and TRBJ1-3, is as follows: EPEVTQTPSHQVTQMGQEVILRCVPISNHLYFYWYRQILGQKVEFLVSFYNNEISEKSEIFDDQFSVERPDGSNFTLKIRSTKLEDSAMYFCASSRSSSGNTIYFGEGSWLTVV.

J is TRBJ1-4 and V is TRBV4-1, with a possible D match to TRBD1 (5 bases). The CDR3 covers 14 residues. Germline-derived CDR1 and CDR2 are MGHRA and YSYEKL. V was trimmed by 3 bases and J by 7 bases, leaving 12 bases between them. The CDR3 spells CASSQGDGPEKLFF. As DNA, the CDR3 is TGCGCCAGCAGCCAGGGGGACGGGCCTGAAAAACTGTTTTTT.

The CDR3 is CSVEIAGAYSNEQYF. The CDR3 DNA is TGCAGCGTAGAGATAGCGGGAGCCTACAGCAACGAGCAGTACTTC. The rearrangement links TRBV29-1 to TRBJ2-7; 9 positions agree with TRBD2. V dropped 6 bases and J dropped 5; count of bases not matched to a gene: 14. CDR1 is SQVTM, CDR2 ANQGSEA, per germline. The CDR3 extends over 15 amino acids.

In nucleotides, the CDR3 is TGCGCCAGCAGCTTGATGGAGGGGGCTGAAGCTTTCTTT. It yields the protein CASSLMEGAEAFF. The J gene is TRBJ1-1, the V gene TRBV5-1, with D perhaps TRBD1 (6 bases). Per the germline V gene, CDR1 is SGHRS and CDR2 is YFSETQ. The CDR3 has 13 amino acids. V dropped 1 base and J dropped 6 bases, with 10 bases sitting between them.

The V and J genes are TRBV14 and TRBJ1-2, with 7 bases that match TRBD1. The CDR3 has 16 residues. In germline, CDR1 is SGHDN, CDR2 FVKESK. The trim removed 0 bases at V and 0 bases at J, leaving 4 bases unmatched. The CDR3 nucleotides read TGTGCCAGCAGCCAAGATTGGGACAGCACTAACTATGGCTACACCTTC. It translates to CASSQDWDSTNYGYTF.

The chain carries TRBV7-7 and TRBJ2-5; D remains ambiguous. V lost 5 bases and J lost 5, with 15 bases in between. Germline CDR1 reads SSHAT; CDR2 reads FNYEAQ (reference sequence). The CDR3 is 14 amino acids. The CDR3 DNA sequence: TGTGCCAGCAGCCTAGTGGGTGAAGCGGAGACCCAGTACTTC. This codes for CASSLVGEAETQYF. The complete variable domain, with remaining parts taken from reference TRBV7-7 and TRBJ2-5, reads GAGVSQSPRYKVTKRGQDVTLRCDPISSHATLYWYQQALGQGPEFLTYFNYEAQPDKSGLPSDRFSAERPEGSISTLTIQRTEQRDSAMYRCASSLVGEAETQYFGPGTRLLVL.

This clone turned up a few times. V and J are TRBV7-9 and TRBJ1-1, with a weak D call TRBD1 (5 bases). CDR3 size: 15 residues. Germline CDR1 is SEHNR and CDR2 is FQNEAQ (reference sequence). The V end lost 5 bases, the J end lost 1 base, and 14 bases lay between the germline ends. The CDR3 bases are TGTGCCAGCAGCCCGGGGGTAACTTCGAACACTGAAGCTTTCTTT. Translated, it gives CASSPGVTSNTEAFF.

This clone showed up just once. The rearrangement uses TRBV6-1 and TRBJ1-1; D may be TRBD1 (5 bases). Trimming took 6 bases from V and 3 from J, leaving 8 bases between them. Germline loops: CDR1 MNHNS, CDR2 SASEGT. The CDR3 runs to 12 residues. The CDR3 protein is CASSQGDTEAFF. CDR3 bases: TGTGCCAGCAGCCAGGGAGACACTGAAGCTTTCTTT.

This rearrangement joins TRBV5-1 to TRBJ2-1, with TRBD2 identical over 13 bases. Trimming removed 6 bases from V and 8 bases from J; junction bases left unmatched: 8. Germline V gene lookup returns CDR1 SGHRS and CDR2 YFSETQ. The CDR3 has 15 residues. CDR3 nucleotides: TGCGCCAGCATAGGACTAGCGGGAGATGGGTATGAGCAGTTCTTC. Amino acids: CASIGLAGDGYEQFF. Together with reference TRBV5-1 and TRBJ2-1, the CDR3 gives the full variable domain: KAGVTQTPRYLIKTRGQQVTLSCSPISGHRSVSWYQQTPGQGLQFLFEYFSETQRNKGNFPGRFSGRQFSNSRSEMNVSTLELGDSALYLCASIGLAGDGYEQFFGPGTRLTVL.